The next 5 T cell receptor beta chains were all read from a single sample in a study of T cell repertoires in cytomegalovirus infection. TCRdb recomputed calls from the reads with MiXCR, one row per CDR3 protein. The table records 310,000 or so distinct CDR3 sequences, 17% of them present only once. The sample taken for sequencing was PBMCs. The receptors come from a human donor in good health (CMV status not recorded). Some clones in this sample may be carry-over from other donors' samples.

This chain links TRBV4-2 with TRBJ2-7; no firm D call. The CDR3 has 14 amino acids. Germline CDR1 is LGHNA and CDR2 is YNFKEQ. V shed 0 bases and J shed 3 bases, with 9 bases lying between them. For the CDR3, the DNA is TGTGCCAGCAGCCAAGAGCCGGCTGGCTACGAGCAGTACTTC. This gives the protein CASSQEPAGYEQYF.

This rearrangement joins TRBV6-1 to TRBJ2-1; D unresolved. The V gene lost 2 bases and the J gene lost 4 bases, with 12 bases spanning the gap. Germline CDR1 is MNHNS and CDR2 is SASEGT. The CDR3 extends over 15 amino acids. The CDR3 region has the DNA TGTGCCAGCAGTGAAATGCGTCAGCTATACAATGAGCAGTTCTTC. It codes for CASSEMRQLYNEQFF.

This clonotype came up many times. V usage is TRBV7-2 and J usage is TRBJ1-1; D ambiguous. The germline CDR1 and CDR2 sequences are SGHTA and FQGNSA. Between the trimmed V and J ends, which lost 6 bases and 8 bases, there was a span of 13 bases. The CDR3 covers 12 residues. In DNA form, the CDR3 reads TGTGCCAGCAGTCCTCCCGCGAGGGAAGCTTTCTTT. This encodes CASSPPAREAFF.

This clonotype has ten or more counts. The chain combines TRBV4-1 with TRBJ2-6, with D possibly being TRBD2 (6 bases). V was trimmed by 7 bases and J by 4 bases, leaving 14 bases between them. This CDR3 region has 15 residues. Germline V gene data show CDR1 as MGHRA and CDR2 as YSYEKL. CDR3 DNA sequence: TGCGCCAGCAAACGGGGGATTGGGGGGGCCAACGTCCTGACTTTC. Translation: CASKRGIGGANVLTF.

This clonotype has ten or more counts. The CDR3 spells CASSTGQGFTEAFF. The CDR3 region has the DNA TGTGCCAGCAGCACTGGACAGGGGTTCACTGAAGCTTTCTTT. This chain links TRBV7-6 with TRBJ1-1; TRBD1 matches at 9 bases. CDR1 and CDR2 from the germline V gene are SGHVS and FNYEAQ. This CDR3 is 14 amino acids long. V gave up 5 bases and J gave up 4 bases; unmatched junction bases: 5. Full variable domain (outside the CDR3, taken from reference TRBV7-6 and TRBJ1-1): GAGVSQSPRYKVTKRGQDVALRCDPISGHVSLYWYRQALGQGPEFLTYFNYEAQQDKSGLPNDRFSAERPEGSISTLTIQRTEQRDSAMYRCASSTGQGFTEAFFGQGTRLTVV.